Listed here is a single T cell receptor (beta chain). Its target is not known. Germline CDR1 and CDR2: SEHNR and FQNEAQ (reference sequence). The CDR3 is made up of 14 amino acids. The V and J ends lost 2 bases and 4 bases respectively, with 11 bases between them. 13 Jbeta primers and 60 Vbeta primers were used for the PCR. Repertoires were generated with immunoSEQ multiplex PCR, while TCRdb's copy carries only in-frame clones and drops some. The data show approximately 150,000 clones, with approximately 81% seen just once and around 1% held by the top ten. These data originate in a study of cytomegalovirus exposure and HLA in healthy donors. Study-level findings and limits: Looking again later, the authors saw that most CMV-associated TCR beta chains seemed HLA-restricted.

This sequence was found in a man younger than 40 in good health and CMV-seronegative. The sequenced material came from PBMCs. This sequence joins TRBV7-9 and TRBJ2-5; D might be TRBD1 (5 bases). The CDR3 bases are TGTGCCAGCAGCTTACTCAGGGTCGGAGAGACCCAGTACTTC. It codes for CASSLLRVGETQYF.